This T cell receptor (beta chain) originates from a study of blood T cell repertoires in COVID-19. Germline-derived CDR1 and CDR2 are LGHNA and YNFKEQ. This CDR3 is built from 15 residues. Trimming removed 3 bases at V and 2 bases at J, with 10 bases between. The table came from immunoSEQ multiplex PCR; TCRdb's copy has only in-frame clones and leaves some out. The sample shows more than 110,000 clones, about three quarters of them seen only once. This clone was recorded a few times. V usage is TRBV4-2 and J usage is TRBJ1-4, with D maybe TRBD1 (5 bases). The origin of this receptor is a man older than 75 with acute or convalescent COVID-19. Material: peripheral blood. This CDR3 reads CASSQEGSTNEKLFF. CDR3 sequence (DNA): TGTGCCAGCAGCCAGGAGGGGTCCACTAATGAAAAACTGTTTTTT.